Below are 11 T cell receptor beta chains sequenced from a single sample in a study of neurological immune-mediated disorders. Via MiXCR, TCRdb re-called the 5' RACE reads, giving one row per CDR3 protein. Of more than 20,000 distinct CDR3 sequences in the sample, around 15% were seen once. The specimen was PBMCs. These receptors were obtained from a woman aged 40-49 years with HTLV-1-associated myelopathy (HAM/TSP).

In this sample, this clonotype turned up many times. J is TRBJ2-3 and V is TRBV5-1; D possibly matches TRBD1 or TRBD2 (5 bases each). CDR3 size: 12 residues. The V end lost 4 bases, the J end lost 4 bases, and 7 bases lay between the germline ends. Per germline, CDR1 SGHRS and CDR2 YFSETQ. CDR3 sequence reads: CASSRGADTQYF. The CDR3 region has the DNA TGCGCCAGCAGCCGGGGCGCAGATACGCAGTATTTT.

The sample holds many counts of this clonotype. The chain combines TRBV12-3 or TRBV12-4 with TRBJ1-1, with D tentatively TRBD1 (6 bases). V was cut by 6 bases and J by 5 bases, with 19 bases left in between. The CDR3 contains 15 residues. The chain's CDR3 is CASRPTGKVGTEAFF. In DNA form, the CDR3 reads TGTGCCAGCAGACCTACAGGGAAAGTAGGAACTGAAGCTTTCTTT.

This clonotype was counted at least ten times. This chain joins TRBV19 and TRBJ2-1; 7 bases fit TRBD2. J was trimmed by 9 bases and V by 9 bases; bases with no gene match: 8. CDR1 is LNHDA and CDR2 is SQIVND in the germline V gene (reference sequence). This CDR3 comprises 12 residues. The CDR3 coding sequence is TGTGCCAGCCCAACCCCGGGGGGTGAGCAGTTCTTC. Translated: CASPTPGGEQFF.

This clonotype was observed at least ten times. V is TRBV18 and J is TRBJ2-7; D possibly corresponds to TRBD1 (5 bases). Germline V gives CDR1 KGHSH, CDR2 LQKENI. The CDR3 loop spans 13 amino acids. V was shortened by 3 bases and J by 4 bases, with 10 bases between the two germline ends. In nucleotides, the CDR3 is TGTGCCAGCTCACCCGACAGAGTTTACGAGCAGTACTTC. Protein sequence: CASSPDRVYEQYF.

This CDR3 is CASSLKPGSTNTEAFF. DNA of the CDR3: TGCGCCAGCAGCTTGAAGCCAGGATCGACGAACACTGAAGCTTTCTTT. The chain links TRBV5-1 to TRBJ1-1; D unclear. Germline V lookup: CDR1 SGHRS, CDR2 YFSETQ. The CDR3 runs to 16 residues. V lost 1 base and J lost 1, with 14 bases in between.

Many counts were recorded for this clonotype. The J gene is TRBJ1-5, the V gene TRBV11-2, with a possible D match to TRBD1 (5 bases). V lost 0 bases and J 3 bases, leaving 9 bases between the germline ends. This CDR3 is built from 15 residues. The germline V gene encodes CDR1 SGHAT and CDR2 FQNNGV. In DNA, the CDR3 is TGTGCCAGCAGCTTAGATTCAGGGATCAATCAGCCCCAGCATTTT. Amino acid sequence: CASSLDSGINQPQHF.

This clonotype came up many times. The V gene is TRBV5-1, the J gene TRBJ1-5; the D is unclear. There are 13 residues in the CDR3. V dropped 2 bases and J dropped 1 base, with 4 bases sitting between them. CDR1 is SGHRS and CDR2 is YFSETQ in the germline V gene. DNA of the CDR3: TGCGCCAGCAGCTTCGGCAGCAATCAGCCCCAGCATTTT. As protein: CASSFGSNQPQHF. The whole variable domain, remainder taken from reference TRBV5-1 and TRBJ1-5, is KAGVTQTPRYLIKTRGQQVTLSCSPISGHRSVSWYQQTPGQGLQFLFEYFSETQRNKGNFPGRFSGRQFSNSRSEMNVSTLELGDSALYLCASSFGSNQPQHFGDGTRLSIL.

This clonotype is medium-sized (0.01 to 0.1%) by share. This chain joins TRBV3-1 and TRBJ1-5; the D gene is possibly TRBD1 (5 bases). Germline CDR1 reads LGHDT; CDR2 reads YNNKEL (reference sequence). CDR3 length equals 16 residues. The V end lost 0 bases, the J end lost 6 bases, and 15 bases lay between the germline ends. The CDR3 here is CASSQDLSGGGQPQHF. CDR3 nucleotides: TGTGCCAGCAGCCAAGATCTATCGGGGGGGGGTCAGCCCCAGCATTTT.

In this sample, this clonotype turned up many times. This sequence joins TRBV6-1 and TRBJ2-4, with D unclear. The ends were cut back, 2 bases at V and 8 bases at J, with 10 bases in the middle. The V gene's germline CDR1 is MNHNS and CDR2 SASEGT. CDR3 size: 13 residues. CDR3 amino acids: CASSETVRDIQYF. As DNA, the CDR3 is TGTGCCAGCAGTGAAACGGTTAGGGACATTCAGTACTTC.

At least ten counts were recorded for this clonotype. The rearrangement joins TRBV9 to TRBJ2-1; tentatively, D is TRBD1 (6 bases). The CDR3 covers 15 residues. V lost 3 bases and J lost 0, with 10 bases in between. CDR1 SGDLS and CDR2 YYNGEE come from the germline V gene. CDR3 amino acids: CASSAGQSSYNEQFF. DNA for the CDR3: TGTGCCAGCAGCGCGGGACAAAGCTCCTACAATGAGCAGTTCTTC.

About this clonotype: A much larger clone lies a single base off, so this may be a read error. CDR3 residues: CASSLGRDSESFF. The CDR3 coding sequence is TGCGCCAGCAGCTTGGGGAGGGACAGTGAATCTTTCTTT. The chain couples TRBV5-1 to TRBJ1-1; TRBD1 matches at 7 bases. The CDR3 loop spans 13 amino acids. Germline CDR1 SGHRS, CDR2 YFSETQ.